The entry below describes one T cell receptor beta chain. The antigen remains undetermined. This entry is derived from a study of breast tumors, draining lymph nodes, adjacent tissues. Points from the study as a whole: Tumor TCR diversity was below lymph nodes but above nontumor tissue.

The ends lost 2 bases at V and 5 bases at J; junction bases unmatched: 10. The CDR3 totals 17 residues. TCRdb re-called the multiplex PCR reads through MiXCR, storing one row per CDR3 protein. The data show approximately 90,000 distinct CDR3 sequences, approximately 30% seen once. The lymph nodes were axillary draining lymph nodes from breast cancer patients. The TCR was taken from a female donor with breast cancer. Some clones in this sample may be carry-over from other donors' samples. Sequencing was carried out using axillary lymph node tissue. The chain links TRBV12-3 or TRBV12-4 to TRBJ2-3; TRBD2 matches at 10 bases. The CDR3 region is CASSLLASGSRLDTQYF. Here the CDR3 DNA reads TGTGCCAGCAGTTTATTGGCTAGCGGGAGTAGGTTAGATACGCAGTATTTT.